The T cell receptor beta chain under discussion was sequenced for a study of OX40 agonist ivuxolimab in advanced cancers. At the level of the study: Every 2 weeks, ivuxolimab was infused into the patients intravenously at between 0.01 and 10 mg/kg. The study, taken as a whole, reports: Low clonal expansion, among the lowest seen, marked partial responders at 0.1-3.0 mg/kg.

The CDR3 totals 13 residues. CDR1 is SGHRS and CDR2 is YFSETQ in the germline V gene. V lost 4 bases to trimming and J lost 3 bases; unmatched junction nucleotides: 4. Assay: immunoSEQ multiplex PCR; the TCRdb copy retains only in-frame clones and omits some. The sample records about 60,000 clones, 84% being singletons. About this clone: Its antigen is still unknown.

Sequenced material: CD4+ or CD8+ T cells sorted from blood, taken in a trial of the OX40 agonist ivuxolimab. The gene calls are TRBV5-1 and TRBJ2-7; 7 bases agree with TRBD1. The TCR sequence derives from an adult with an advanced solid tumor such as melanoma, head and neck, liver or kidney cancer. The CDR3 sequence: CASSQDRIYEQYF. CDR3 in DNA: TGCGCCAGCAGCCAGGACAGGATCTACGAGCAGTACTTC.